The T cell receptor beta chain under discussion was sequenced for a study of blood T cell repertoires in COVID-19. Study-level information: PBMCs, B-cell-depleted T cells, or T cells were the source of the cDNA or gDNA that made up the material.

This clone was seen once. The CDR3 loop spans 15 amino acids. Germline V gene data show CDR1 as LGHNA and CDR2 as YNFKEQ. Trimming removed 4 bases from V and 7 bases from J; junction bases left unmatched: 8. Study processing details: Estimation of nucleated cell counts relied on the amplification of reference gene primers. Using immunoSEQ multiplex PCR, the repertoire was profiled, and TCRdb retains in-frame clones only, with some absent. V and J calls and clone size are those listed in that table; D and trimming were worked out from the DNA. This sample yields some 200,000 clones, of which 82% are seen a single time; over 4% belongs to the top ten. Followed longitudinally, the Seattle patients had been enrolled during active infection.

The sample consisted of peripheral blood. The rearrangement uses TRBV4-2 and TRBJ1-2; 11 bases line up with TRBD1. The receptor's source is a woman in her 70s with COVID-19, enrolled during active disease. The CDR3 reads CASSREDRGQGGYTF. The CDR3 region has the DNA TGTGCCAGCAGCCGAGAGGACAGGGGGCAGGGTGGCTACACCTTC.